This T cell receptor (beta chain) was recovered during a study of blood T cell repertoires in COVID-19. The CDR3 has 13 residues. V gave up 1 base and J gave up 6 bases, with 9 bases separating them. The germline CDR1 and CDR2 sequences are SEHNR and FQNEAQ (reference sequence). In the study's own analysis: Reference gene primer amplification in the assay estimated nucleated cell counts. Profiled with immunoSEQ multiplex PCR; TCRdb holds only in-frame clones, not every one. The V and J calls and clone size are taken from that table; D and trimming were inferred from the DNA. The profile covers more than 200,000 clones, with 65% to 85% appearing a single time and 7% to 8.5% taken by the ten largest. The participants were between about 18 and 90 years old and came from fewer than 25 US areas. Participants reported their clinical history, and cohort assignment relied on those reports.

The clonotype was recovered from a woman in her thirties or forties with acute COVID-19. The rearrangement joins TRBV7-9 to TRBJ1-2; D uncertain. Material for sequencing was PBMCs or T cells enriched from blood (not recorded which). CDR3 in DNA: TGTGCCAGCAGCTTAGGCGGATCCGATGGCTACACCTTC. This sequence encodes CASSLGGSDGYTF.